This T cell receptor (beta chain) was sequenced in a study of T cell responses to AZD1222 COVID-19 vaccine. Study-wide results and limits: Once two AZD1222 doses were given, Spike-specific TCR breadth and depth went up.

This CDR3 contains 14 residues. Germline CDR1 and CDR2: MNHEY and SMNVEV (reference sequence). Trimming removed 5 bases at V and 0 bases at J, with 11 bases between. Produced via immunoSEQ multiplex PCR; TCRdb's table is partial and in-frame only. The sample includes 110,000 or so clones, about 91% of them seen just once. Comments on this clone: The antigen is unknown.

This clonotype originated in an adult who received the AZD1222 COVID-19 vaccine. This material consisted of peripheral blood, taken 28 days after the second AZD1222 dose. The chain links TRBV27 to TRBJ2-7, with TRBD1 as a possible D gene (6 bases). The CDR3 protein is CASSPGHRSYEQYF. CDR3 DNA sequence: TGTGCCAGCAGTCCGGGACACCGCTCCTACGAGCAGTACTTC.